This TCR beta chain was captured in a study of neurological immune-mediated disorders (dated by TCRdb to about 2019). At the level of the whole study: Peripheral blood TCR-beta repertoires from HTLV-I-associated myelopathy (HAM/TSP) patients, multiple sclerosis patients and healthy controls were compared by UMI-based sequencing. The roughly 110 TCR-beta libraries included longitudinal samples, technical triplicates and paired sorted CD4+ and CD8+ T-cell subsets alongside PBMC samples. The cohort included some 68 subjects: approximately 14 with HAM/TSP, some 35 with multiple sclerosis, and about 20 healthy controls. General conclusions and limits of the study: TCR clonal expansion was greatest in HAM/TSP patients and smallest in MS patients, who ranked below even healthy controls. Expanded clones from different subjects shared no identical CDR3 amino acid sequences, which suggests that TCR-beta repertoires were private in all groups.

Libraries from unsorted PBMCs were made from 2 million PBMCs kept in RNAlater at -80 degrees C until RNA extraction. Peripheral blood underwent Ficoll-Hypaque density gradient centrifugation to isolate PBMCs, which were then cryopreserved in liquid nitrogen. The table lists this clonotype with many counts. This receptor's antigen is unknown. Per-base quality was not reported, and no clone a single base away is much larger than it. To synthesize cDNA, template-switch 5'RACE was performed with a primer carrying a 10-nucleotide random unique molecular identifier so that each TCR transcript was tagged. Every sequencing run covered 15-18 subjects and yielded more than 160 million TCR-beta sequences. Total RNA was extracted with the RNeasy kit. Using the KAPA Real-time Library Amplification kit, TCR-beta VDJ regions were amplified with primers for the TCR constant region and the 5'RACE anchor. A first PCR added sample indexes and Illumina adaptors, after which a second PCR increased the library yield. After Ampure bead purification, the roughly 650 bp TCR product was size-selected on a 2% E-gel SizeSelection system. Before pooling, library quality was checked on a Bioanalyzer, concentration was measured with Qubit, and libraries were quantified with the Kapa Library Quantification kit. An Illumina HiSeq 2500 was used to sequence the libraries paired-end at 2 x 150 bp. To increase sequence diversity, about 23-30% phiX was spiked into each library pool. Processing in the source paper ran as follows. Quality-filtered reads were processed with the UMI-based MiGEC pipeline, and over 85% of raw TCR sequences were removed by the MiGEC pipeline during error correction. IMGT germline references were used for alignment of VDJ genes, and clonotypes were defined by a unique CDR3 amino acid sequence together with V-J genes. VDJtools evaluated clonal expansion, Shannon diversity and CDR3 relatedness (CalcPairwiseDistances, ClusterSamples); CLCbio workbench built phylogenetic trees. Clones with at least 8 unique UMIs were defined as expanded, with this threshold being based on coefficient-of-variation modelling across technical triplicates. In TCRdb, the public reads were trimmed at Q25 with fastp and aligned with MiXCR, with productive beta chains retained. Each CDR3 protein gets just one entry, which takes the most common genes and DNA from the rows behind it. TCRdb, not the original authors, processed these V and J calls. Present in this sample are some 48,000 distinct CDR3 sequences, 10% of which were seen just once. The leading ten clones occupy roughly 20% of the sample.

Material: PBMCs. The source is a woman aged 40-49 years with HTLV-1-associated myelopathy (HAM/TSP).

The CDR3 region reads CASSQVVTSIYNEQFF. The nucleotide sequence is given as TGCGCCAGCAGCCAAGTGGTGACTAGCATCTACAATGAGCAGTTCTTC. This chain is built from TRBV4-1 and TRBJ2-1; 7 bases in the junction line up with TRBD2. Compared with germline, V lacks 1 base and J lacks 3 bases; bases without a gene match: 6. Looking up the germline V gene yields CDR1 MGHRA and CDR2 YSYEKL. The CDR3 contains 16 residues, cysteine and phenylalanine counted. Of all the DNA, just the CDR3 is kept, 48 bases in frame from base 1.